The entry below gives a single TCR beta chain sequence along with its context. Both TCRalpha and TCRbeta cDNA were subjected to two nested PCRs lasting roughly 16 and 10 cycles. TCRdb re-analyzed the 5' RACE reads; it lists each CDR3 protein once, without DNA. This table lists about 160,000 distinct CDR3 sequences. The germline V gene encodes CDR1 SGHTA and CDR2 FQGTGA. This CDR3 comprises 15 residues. The entry originates in a study of monozygotic twins with inflammatory bowel disease. V and J are TRBV7-3 and TRBJ1-3. The origin of this receptor is a human donor with ulcerative colitis or Crohn's disease, or a healthy co-twin of an affected twin (not recorded which). The sequencing input was blood. The CDR3 loop is CASSSGRSAGNTIYF.